Following are 26 T cell receptor beta chains from one sample sequenced in a study of regulatory T cells in long-lasting Graves disease. Stated time point: persistent/refractory GD, antithyroid drugs over 5 years with positive TRAb. Researchers made the TCR library from RNA that was extracted from PBMCs. Arm-PCR of CDR3 regions and iRepertoire HTBI primers were used to build TCR beta libraries. TCRdb re-called the multiplex PCR reads with MiXCR, one entry per CDR3 protein. The top ten hold around 20% of the sample, which has roughly 400,000 distinct CDR3 sequences, less than 25% seen once. Sequencing was performed on peripheral blood mononuclear cells (PBMCs), taken when the disease was refractory, from a patient treated with antithyroid drugs. These receptor sequences come from a female donor with Graves disease.

The V and J genes are TRBV10-3 and TRBJ1-5, with TRBD1 matching over 9 bases. Looked up from germline, CDR1 is ENHRY and CDR2 is SYGVKD. J gave up 6 bases and V 3 bases, and 12 bases lay outside the gene matches. The CDR3 contains 17 residues. In DNA form, the CDR3 reads TGTGCCATCAGTGACGCTCCGGGACAGGGTATGAGTCAGCCCCAGCATTTT. Its protein is CAISDAPGQGMSQPQHF.

The chain employs TRBV15 and TRBJ2-4; possibly TRBD1 for D (6 bases). The V gene lost 1 base and the J gene lost 7 bases, with 11 bases spanning the gap. The CDR3 covers 14 residues. The germline V gene encodes CDR1 LNHNV and CDR2 YYDKDF (reference sequence). CDR3 sequence reads: CATSRAGQPNIQYF. The CDR3 DNA follows: TGTGCCACCAGCAGAGCCGGACAGCCGAACATTCAGTACTTC.

This clonotype was seen a few times. V usage is TRBV10-3 and J usage is TRBJ1-6; D remains ambiguous. CDR3 length: 13 amino acids. From germline, CDR1 is ENHRY and CDR2 SYGVKD. V was pared by 4 bases and J by 4 bases, with 5 bases between. CDR3 amino acids: CAISAAYNSPLHF. CDR3 DNA sequence: TGTGCCATCAGTGCGGCTTATAATTCACCCCTCCACTTT.

In this sample, this clonotype turned up many times. The J gene is TRBJ2-7, the V gene TRBV5-8; 7 bases match TRBD2. The CDR3 runs to 14 residues. V trimming: 3 bases; J trimming: 2 bases; junction bases outside the gene matches: 5. Germline V gene sequence: CDR1 SGHTS, CDR2 YDEGEE. The DNA of the CDR3 is TGTGCCAGCAGCTCCTCCGGGACTACCTACGAGCAGTACTTC. Translating it yields CASSSSGTTYEQYF.

The gene calls are TRBV7-2 and TRBJ2-1; 7 bases line up with TRBD2. With V trimmed by 3 bases and J by 0 bases, 2 bases remained unmatched. The CDR3 contains 15 residues. Germline loops: CDR1 SGHTA, CDR2 FQGNSA. The chain's CDR3 is CASSFLADSYNEQFF. As DNA, the CDR3 is TGTGCCAGCAGCTTTCTAGCGGACTCCTACAATGAGCAGTTCTTC.

As regards this clonotype: Mismatch with germline at one junction end may stem from a read error. The chain recombines TRBV5-5 with TRBJ2-7; D call uncertain. Germline loops: CDR1 SGHKS, CDR2 YYEKEE (reference sequence). This CDR3 comprises 15 residues. CDR3 sequence reads: CASSPAGFVSYEQYF. In nucleotides, the CDR3 is TGTGCCAGCAGTCCTGCCGGGTTTGTCTCCTATGAGCAGTACTTC.

The chain joins TRBV25-1 to TRBJ1-2; 8 nucleotides line up with TRBD1. The CDR3 totals 16 residues. J lost 7 bases, V lost 0 bases, and 10 bases had no gene match. Germline values: CDR1 MGHDK, CDR2 SYGVNS. The CDR3 protein is CASSEYIQGAPGGYTF. CDR3 in DNA: TGTGCCAGCAGTGAATATATTCAGGGGGCGCCGGGTGGCTACACCTTC.

The chain links TRBV19 to TRBJ2-1, with 7 bases aligning to TRBD2. J was trimmed by 7 bases and V by 1 base; bases with no gene match: 10. This CDR3 has 16 amino acids. Germline V gives CDR1 LNHDA, CDR2 SQIVND (reference sequence). CDR3 in amino acids: CASSIVGQRGINEQFF. In nucleotides, the CDR3 is TGTGCCAGTAGTATAGTCGGCCAGCGGGGTATAAATGAGCAGTTCTTC.

The CDR3 DNA follows: TGCAGCGTTAGGAGCGACACAGGGTCTCCCCCCACTGAAGCTTTCTTT. It encodes CSVRSDTGSPPTEAFF. This chain joins TRBV29-1 and TRBJ1-1; a possible D gene is TRBD1 (6 bases). V was cut by 5 bases and J by 4 bases, with 23 bases left in between. The germline V gene encodes CDR1 SQVTM and CDR2 ANQGSEA. CDR3 length: 16 residues.

The gene calls are TRBV3-1 and TRBJ2-7; the match to TRBD2 covers 10 bases. V was pared by 5 bases and J by 3 bases, with 4 bases of the junction left unmatched. The CDR3 contains 14 residues. Germline CDR1 reads LGHDT; CDR2 reads YNNKEL (reference sequence). The CDR3 region has the DNA TGTGCCAGCAGCGGAGGGACTAGCGACTACGAGCAGTACTTC. Protein sequence: CASSGGTSDYEQYF.

The table lists this clonotype with a few counts. The chain links TRBV7-9 to TRBJ1-1, with unresolved D. The CDR3 totals 18 residues. Looked up from germline, CDR1 is SEHNR and CDR2 is FQNEAQ (reference sequence). Trimming pared 1 base from V and 1 base from J, leaving 19 bases between. The CDR3: CASSLGELEGTANTEAFF. DNA for the CDR3: TGTGCCAGCAGCTTAGGCGAATTAGAAGGAACAGCGAACACTGAAGCTTTCTTT.

V is TRBV20-1 and J is TRBJ2-7; the match to TRBD1 covers 8 bases. This CDR3 has 12 residues. Looked up from germline, CDR1 is DFQATT and CDR2 is SNEGSKA (reference sequence). V shed 2 bases, J shed 6 bases, and the junction held 3 bases outside the gene matches. In nucleotides, the CDR3 is TGCAGTGCTAGAAAACAGGGGGGCGAGCAGTACTTC. Amino acids: CSARKQGGEQYF.

This clonotype showed up just a few times. The chain joins TRBV18 to TRBJ2-6; D is unclear. Trimming took 3 bases from V and 0 from J, leaving 6 bases between them. Germline CDR1 and CDR2: KGHSH and LQKENI. This CDR3 region has 15 residues. Here the CDR3 reads CASSPSFSGANVLTF. The CDR3 coding sequence is TGTGCCAGCTCACCTTCCTTCTCTGGGGCCAACGTCCTGACTTTC.

The chain uses TRBV7-9 and TRBJ2-5; the match to TRBD1 covers 9 bases. Germline lookup yields CDR1 SEHNR and CDR2 FQNEAQ (reference sequence). This CDR3 has 14 residues. The J segment lost 5 bases and the V segment lost 6 bases, leaving 7 bases of the junction unmatched. This CDR3 reads CASREGTGTETQYF. The CDR3 region has the DNA TGTGCCAGCAGGGAAGGGACAGGGACGGAGACCCAGTACTTC.

This clonotype came up a few times. The V call is TRBV6-1, the J call TRBJ1-6; TRBD1 aligns across 7 bases. This CDR3 is built from 16 residues. Germline CDR1 reads MNHNS; CDR2 reads SASEGT. Trimming cost V 5 bases and J 10 bases; bases outside gene matches: 14. The CDR3 loop is CASSPSGQRLWSPLHF. CDR3 coding DNA: TGTGCCAGCAGTCCCTCGGGACAGCGGTTATGGTCACCCCTCCACTTT.

The gene calls are TRBV3-2 and TRBJ2-7; the table's D call TRBD2 went unverified against the DNA. TRBV3-2 is a pseudogene segment. This CDR3 has 20 residues. CDR3 in DNA: TGTGCCAGCAGCCGATCTCGGGGGGCGGGAGGGCCCTCGACCTCCTACGAGCAGTACTTC. It specifies CASSRSRGAGGPSTSYEQYF.

At least ten counts were recorded for this clonotype. This chain links TRBV12-3 or TRBV12-4 with TRBJ1-4, with D uncertain. V lost 1 base to trimming and J lost 8 bases, with 8 bases between them. CDR3 length equals 13 residues. CDR3: CASSLGLNEKLFF. CDR3 DNA sequence: TGTGCCAGCAGTTTAGGGTTGAACGAAAAACTGTTTTTT.

Only a few counts were recorded for this clonotype. The V call is TRBV18, the J call TRBJ1-1; D remains ambiguous. The CDR3 is 16 amino acids. The V end lost 0 bases, the J end lost 2 bases, and 13 bases lay between the germline ends. Germline assignment: CDR1 KGHSH and CDR2 LQKENI. The CDR3 sequence is CASSPPILTGNTEAFF. CDR3 nucleotides: TGTGCCAGCTCACCACCAATCTTGACGGGAAACACTGAAGCTTTCTTT.

This clonotype was picked up many times. The CDR3 protein is CASSQAIAETQYF. CDR3 bases: TGTGCCAGCAGCCAAGCAATCGCCGAGACCCAGTACTTC. The chain is built from TRBV14 and TRBJ2-5; D unresolved. Trimming took off 1 base at V and 5 bases at J, with 8 bases between the two ends. This CDR3 is built from 13 residues. Germline loops: CDR1 SGHDN, CDR2 FVKESK.

In DNA, the CDR3 is TGTGCCAGTAGTAGACAGGTGAACACCGGGGAGCTGTTTTTT. Its protein is CASSRQVNTGELFF. The rearrangement links TRBV19 to TRBJ2-2, with D maybe TRBD1 (6 bases). Germline CDR1 and CDR2: LNHDA and SQIVND (reference sequence). V gave up 4 bases and J gave up 1 base, with 7 bases separating them. This CDR3 contains 14 residues.

J is TRBJ1-1 and V is TRBV3-1, with a tentative D call TRBD1 (6 bases). V was trimmed by 4 bases and J by 7 bases, leaving 10 bases between them. The CDR3 has 12 residues. Looked up from germline, CDR1 is LGHDT and CDR2 is YNNKEL (reference sequence). The CDR3 spells CASSPDSFEAFF. CDR3 DNA sequence: TGTGCCAGCAGCCCGGACAGCTTTGAAGCTTTCTTT.

The CDR3 spells CASSYSRTGGTYEQYF. The CDR3 region has the DNA TGTGCCAGCAGTTACTCCAGGACAGGGGGGACCTACGAGCAGTACTTC. J is TRBJ2-7 and V is TRBV6-5; TRBD1 matches at 10 bases. V shed 0 bases, J shed 2 bases, and the junction held 4 bases outside the gene matches. The CDR3 consists of 16 residues. Germline CDR1 MNHEY, CDR2 SVGAGI.

The V and J genes are TRBV6-2 or TRBV6-3 and TRBJ2-7; D remains ambiguous. The CDR3 loop spans 11 amino acids. Trimming pared 5 bases from V and 4 bases from J, leaving 6 bases between. Germline CDR1 MNHEY, CDR2 SVGEGT. CDR3 in amino acids: CASSQLYEQYF. The DNA of the CDR3 is TGTGCCAGCAGTCAGCTATACGAGCAGTACTTC.

This clonotype was counted many times. The chain is built from TRBV20-1 and TRBJ2-6, with 9 bases lining up with TRBD1. CDR3 length: 14 residues. V lost 5 bases and J lost 4; bases outside the gene matches: 3. From germline, CDR1 is DFQATT and CDR2 SNEGSKA (reference sequence). CDR3 sequence: CSAGTGSGANVLTF. The DNA of the CDR3 is TGCAGTGCTGGGACAGGGTCAGGGGCCAACGTCCTGACTTTC.

This clonotype came up a few times. The V call is TRBV7-2, the J call TRBJ2-2, with a weak D call TRBD1 (8 bases). Per germline, CDR1 SGHTA and CDR2 FQGNSA. The CDR3 extends over 15 amino acids. V was pared by 6 bases and J by 5 bases, with 16 bases between. This chain's CDR3 is CASRTIQGGTGELFF. Here the CDR3 DNA reads TGTGCCAGCAGGACGATACAGGGGGGGACCGGGGAGCTGTTTTTT.

The rearrangement joins TRBV18 to TRBJ2-4; D may correspond to TRBD1 or TRBD2 (5 bases each). The V end was cut by 4 bases, the J end by 9 bases, with 13 bases between. The CDR3 is 13 residues long. The germline V gene has CDR1 KGHSH and CDR2 LQKENI. The CDR3 is CASSLWGRRIQYF. The CDR3 bases are TGTGCCAGCTCACTTTGGGGACGGCGCATTCAGTACTTC.